This passage covers 10 T cell receptor beta chains from one sample sequenced in a study of blood T cells in healthy people across ages. Sample-barcoded 5' priming and a J-beta primer mix drove a second PCR of roughly 6 to 12 cycles. TCRdb re-called the 5' RACE reads through MiXCR, storing one row per CDR3 protein. The data show 550,000 to 650,000 distinct CDR3 sequences, with about 26% seen just once and about 3.3% held by the top ten. The same data also contributed to another study, on T cells of mothers and their children.

Sequencing input: blood. The origin of the receptors is a boy aged 2 to 10 in good health.

This clonotype has only a few counts. The J gene is TRBJ2-5, the V gene TRBV10-3, with D possibly TRBD2 on 5 matching bases. CDR1 and CDR2 from the germline V gene are ENHRY and SYGVKD. The CDR3 sequence is 14 residues long. V was trimmed by 10 bases and J by 2 bases, leaving 17 bases between them. The CDR3 region is CATLAGRAQETQYF. CDR3 coding DNA: TGTGCCACCCTCGCGGGTAGGGCACAAGAGACCCAGTACTTC.

This chain joins TRBV27 and TRBJ2-1; D is uncertain. CDR3 length: 15 amino acids. CDR1 and CDR2 (germline): MNHEY, SMNVEV (reference sequence). V lost 3 bases to trimming and J lost 0 bases, with 9 bases between them. The CDR3 nucleotides read TGTGCCAGCAGTTTGTCCAGTCGCTCCTACAATGAGCAGTTCTTC. Its protein is CASSLSSRSYNEQFF.

In this sample, this clonotype turned up a few times. At one of its ends the junction is not consistent with the germline gene, which may arise from a read error. The J gene is TRBJ2-2, the V gene TRBV7-7, with 7 positions matching TRBD1. This CDR3 has 15 amino acids. Germline CDR1 and CDR2: SSHAT and FNYEAQ (reference sequence). CDR3 DNA: TGTGCTAGCAGCCCCGGGACAGCTCGAACCGGGGAGCTGTTTTTT. Protein: CASSPGTARTGELFF.

This clonotype was detected many times. This chain connects TRBV12-3 or TRBV12-4 to TRBJ2-5; 8 positions match TRBD2. Trimming took 6 bases from V and 5 from J; bases not matched to a gene: 8. The CDR3 is 14 amino acids. CDR3: CASSPTGGRETQYF. CDR3 coding DNA: TGTGCCAGCAGCCCTACCGGCGGGAGGGAGACCCAGTACTTC.

This clonotype was seen more than once but under ten times. V usage is TRBV13 and J usage is TRBJ2-1; TRBD2 matches 11 bases. The CDR3 spans 17 residues. The J segment lost 0 bases and the V segment lost 4 bases, leaving 5 bases of the junction unmatched. From germline, CDR1 is PRHDT and CDR2 FYEKMQ (reference sequence). CDR3 DNA sequence: TGTGCCAGCAGCTCTCGACTAGCGGGGAGCTCCTACAATGAGCAGTTCTTC. Translation: CASSSRLAGSSYNEQFF.

The chain combines TRBV2 with TRBJ1-4; D call uncertain. The germline gives CDR1 SNHLY, CDR2 FYNNEI. Trimming removed 6 bases from V and 0 bases from J, with 11 bases in between. The CDR3 is 15 amino acids. The DNA for the CDR3 is TGTGCCAGCAGCATCCAGTGGGCAACTAATGAAAAACTGTTTTTT. This encodes CASSIQWATNEKLFF.

Turning to this clonotype: The junction differs from germline at one of its ends, possibly a read error. The chain joins TRBV7-6 to TRBJ1-4; D remains ambiguous. The CDR3 totals 16 residues. Germline V gene sequence: CDR1 SGHVS, CDR2 FNYEAQ. CDR3 region: CVSSLTGPSPNEKLFF. CDR3 DNA sequence: TGTGTCAGCAGCTTAACCGGGCCCAGCCCAAATGAAAAACTGTTTTTT.

This clonotype appeared many times. The rearrangement uses TRBV5-5 and TRBJ2-6; unclear D gene. Trimming removed 6 bases from V and 4 bases from J, with 11 bases in between. The length of the CDR3 is 14 residues. CDR1 and CDR2 (germline): SGHKS, YYEKEE (reference sequence). The CDR3 nucleotides are TGTGCCAGCACCTGGCAATCAGGGGCCAACGTCCTGACTTTC. Translation gives CASTWQSGANVLTF.

This chain connects TRBV20-1 to TRBJ2-7, with 10 bases matching TRBD2. This CDR3 contains 13 residues. V trimming: 4 bases; J trimming: 4 bases; junction bases outside the gene matches: 4. Germline values: CDR1 DFQATT, CDR2 SNEGSKA (reference sequence). CDR3 region: CSAKAGGPYEQYF. The CDR3 nucleotides are TGCAGTGCTAAAGCGGGAGGGCCGTACGAGCAGTACTTC.

The chain couples TRBV6-6 to TRBJ1-3; weak D call: TRBD1 (6 bases). V was clipped by 0 bases and J by 3 bases, with 6 bases between them. CDR1 and CDR2 from the germline V gene are MNHNY and SVGAGI (reference sequence). This CDR3 has 14 amino acids. The CDR3 nucleotides are TGTGCCAGCAGTTACTCAGGGGGTGGAAACACCATATATTTT. The encoded protein is CASSYSGGGNTIYF.